This entry features one T cell receptor (beta chain) sequence. The target antigen is unknown. The PCR used 60 Vbeta and 13 Jbeta primers. The repertoire was sequenced with immunoSEQ multiplex PCR; TCRdb's copy has only in-frame clones and lacks some. The sample includes 150,000 to 200,000 clones, 55% to 65% seen only once; the top ten take roughly 2.9%. This specimen comes from a study of cytomegalovirus exposure and HLA in healthy donors. Findings of the study overall: A later analysis linked a missense variant in DCLRE1C to the trimming of TCR beta V and J genes. HLA-A and HLA-B allele assignments for most subjects were reportedly predicted accurately using TCR beta sequences. In vitro testing confirmed three CMV-associated chains as specific for CMV antigens.

Sequencing was carried out using PBMCs. The source of this sequence is a man aged 40-49 years in good health and CMV-seronegative.

The CDR3 loop is CASSMGGTSTDTQYF. DNA of the CDR3: TGTGCCAGCAGCATGGGAGGGACCAGCACAGATACGCAGTATTTT. This rearrangement joins TRBV11-3 to TRBJ2-3; 7 bases line up with TRBD2. CDR1 is SGHNT, CDR2 YENEEA, per germline. The CDR3 extends over 15 amino acids. V trimming: 5 bases; J trimming: 0 bases; junction bases outside the gene matches: 5. Variable domain in full (rest from reference TRBV11-3 and TRBJ2-3): EAGVVQSPRYKIIEKKQPVAFWCNPISGHNTLYWYLQNLGQGPELLIRYENEEAVDDSQLPKDRFSAERLKGVDSTLKIQPAELGDSAVYLCASSMGGTSTDTQYFGPGTRLTVL.